Shown below are 26 T cell receptor beta chains from a single sample sequenced in a study of T cells after yellow fever vaccination. Via MiXCR, TCRdb re-called the 5' RACE reads, giving one row per CDR3 protein. Seen here are hundreds of thousands of distinct CDR3 sequences, roughly 14% observed once, and the top ten hold about 14%. The sequencing used PBMCs, collected on the day of the yellow fever booster vaccination. The receptors shown here come from a man aged 25 to 40 who received the YFV17D yellow fever vaccine.

This chain links TRBV30 with TRBJ1-1, with D unclear. The CDR3 is made up of 15 amino acids. CDR1 GTSNPN and CDR2 SVGIG come from the germline V gene (reference sequence). V lost 0 bases, J lost 0 bases, and 11 bases lay in between. CDR3: CAWSVAGYMNTEAFF. The CDR3 coding sequence is TGTGCCTGGAGTGTAGCAGGTTACATGAACACTGAAGCTTTCTTT. The variable domain in full, completed from reference TRBV30 and TRBJ1-1, reads SQTIHQWPATLVQPVGSPLSLECTVEGTSNPNLYWYRQAAGRGLQLLFYSVGIGQISSEVPQNLSASRPQDRQFILSSKKLLLSDSGFYLCAWSVAGYMNTEAFFGQGTRLTVV.

V and J are TRBV6-1 and TRBJ1-4, with 8 bases lining up with TRBD1. From germline, CDR1 is MNHNS and CDR2 SASEGT. The CDR3 contains 15 residues. Germline trimming cut 5 bases from V and 5 bases from J; bases unmatched to any gene: 7. CDR3 nucleotides: TGTGCCAGCAGTCGTGGACAGGGCCTGAATGAAAAACTGTTTTTT. It codes for CASSRGQGLNEKLFF.

The genes are TRBV7-8 and TRBJ2-1; TRBD2 agrees at 10 bases. CDR1 and CDR2 (germline): SGHVS, FQNEAQ. Trimming took 5 bases from V and 4 from J; bases not matched to a gene: 5. CDR3 length: 15 residues. The CDR3, as DNA: TGTGCCAGCAGCCGACCTAGCGGGAGTTACAATGAGCAGTTCTTC. Protein sequence: CASSRPSGSYNEQFF.

Only a few counts were recorded for this clonotype. The chain employs TRBV3-1 and TRBJ2-2, with 8 bases lining up with TRBD2. The junction had 11 bases not matched to a gene; V was cut back by 3 bases and J by 5 bases. The CDR3 extends over 17 amino acids. Germline CDR1 reads LGHDT; CDR2 reads YNNKEL (reference sequence). Here the CDR3 reads CASSHLPGRAVTGELFF. For the CDR3, the DNA is TGTGCCAGCAGCCACCTCCCCGGGAGGGCCGTTACCGGGGAGCTGTTTTTT.

This chain uses TRBV6-2 or TRBV6-3 with TRBJ2-7; D is undetermined. Germline V CDR1 and CDR2: MNHEY, SVGEGT. V was cut by 5 bases and J by 3 bases, with 14 bases left in between. The CDR3 totals 14 residues. CDR3 protein: CASSQGYINYEQYF. The CDR3 nucleotides read TGTGCCAGCAGTCAAGGGTATATCAACTACGAGCAGTACTTC.

The rearrangement joins TRBV20-1 to TRBJ2-7, with 8 bases identical to TRBD2. Germline CDR1 DFQATT, CDR2 SNEGSKA (reference sequence). This CDR3 spans 14 amino acids. After removal of 6 bases from V and 7 bases from J, the junction contained 14 bases not matched to a gene. CDR3 loop: CSAKVGAGVQEQYF. The CDR3 nucleotides read TGCAGTGCCAAAGTAGGAGCGGGAGTGCAGGAGCAGTACTTC.

The V and J genes are TRBV4-3 and TRBJ2-2, with TRBD1 matching 7 bases. This CDR3 spans 14 amino acids. After removal of 0 bases from V and 9 bases from J, the junction contained 4 bases not matched to a gene. The germline gives CDR1 LGHNA, CDR2 YSLEER. CDR3 in DNA: TGCGCCAGCAGCCAAGACTACAGGGGCCGGGAGCTGTTTTTT. It translates to CASSQDYRGRELFF.

This rearrangement joins TRBV28 to TRBJ2-5; 9 bases map to TRBD2. In germline, CDR1 is MDHEN, CDR2 SYDVKM. CDR3 size: 12 residues. V lost 10 bases, J lost 6 bases, and 6 bases stayed unmatched. DNA of the CDR3: TGTGCCACCCGGCTAGCGGGAAAGACCCAGTACTTC. Its translation: CATRLAGKTQYF.

The chain employs TRBV12-3 or TRBV12-4 and TRBJ2-7, with 8 bases aligning to TRBD1. This CDR3 contains 12 residues. J gave up 11 bases and V 4 bases, and 7 bases lay outside the gene matches. CDR3 DNA: TGTGCCAGCAGTTCCTCGACAGGGGATGAGTACTTC. It yields the protein CASSSSTGDEYF.

The rearrangement uses TRBV7-2 and TRBJ1-1; 7 bases match TRBD1. V gave up 6 bases and J gave up 6 bases; unmatched junction bases: 10. The CDR3 spans 14 residues. Per germline, CDR1 SGHTA and CDR2 FQGNSA. The CDR3 here is CASSTIDRAAEAFF. CDR3 DNA sequence: TGTGCCAGCAGTACGATAGACAGGGCGGCTGAAGCTTTCTTT.

V and J are TRBV27 and TRBJ2-1, with 12 bases fitting TRBD2. This CDR3 spans 15 amino acids. Germline CDR1 reads MNHEY; CDR2 reads SMNVEV (reference sequence). The junction had 6 bases not matched to a gene; V was cut back by 3 bases and J by 9 bases. The CDR3 DNA reads TGTGCCAGCAGTTTGACTAGCGGGAGTTTTGGTGAGCAGTTCTTC. This gives the protein CASSLTSGSFGEQFF.

The table lists this clonotype with a few counts. The chain carries TRBV12-3 or TRBV12-4 and TRBJ2-7, with no clear D. This CDR3 contains 11 residues. Trimming removed 6 bases from V and 6 bases from J, with 9 bases in between. Written as DNA, the CDR3 is TGTGCCAGCAGGGTTAGCTCCGAGCAGTACTTC. Its protein product is CASRVSSEQYF.

This clonotype was seen only a few times. The V gene is TRBV30, the J gene TRBJ2-2; D unresolved. The CDR3 is 15 amino acids. The V end was cut by 1 base, the J end by 1 base, with 10 bases between. The germline CDR1 and CDR2 sequences are GTSNPN and SVGIG (reference sequence). The chain's CDR3 is CAWSDSQMNTGELFF. The DNA for the CDR3 is TGTGCCTGGAGTGACTCTCAGATGAACACCGGGGAGCTGTTTTTT.

The chain has TRBV10-3 and TRBJ2-1; D tentatively reads TRBD1 or TRBD2 (5 bases each). CDR1 and CDR2 from the germline V gene are ENHRY and SYGVKD. V was shortened by 6 bases and J by 5 bases, with 17 bases between the two germline ends. The CDR3 runs 15 residues. CDR3 nucleotides: TGTGCCATCAGCGAGGGGTGGGGTAGCAACAATGAGCAGTTCTTC. Translated, it gives CAISEGWGSNNEQFF.

Concerning this clonotype: A much more abundant neighbour one base away suggests this may be a read error. The chain combines TRBV12-3 or TRBV12-4 with TRBJ2-3; 11 nucleotides agree with TRBD2. This CDR3 comprises 14 residues. V was clipped by 8 bases and J by 4 bases; unmatched bases: 5. CDR3 protein: CASGLAGGADTQYF. In nucleotides, the CDR3 is TGTGCCAGCGGGCTAGCGGGAGGAGCAGATACGCAGTATTTT.

The J gene is TRBJ1-1, the V gene TRBV19, with D tentatively TRBD1 (5 bases). V was clipped by 3 bases and J by 0 bases, with 14 bases between them. Germline V gene lookup returns CDR1 LNHDA and CDR2 SQIVND (reference sequence). CDR3 length equals 16 residues. CDR3 in DNA: TGTGCCAGTAGTATCCCTGGACAAGAGATGAACACTGAAGCTTTCTTT. Its translation is CASSIPGQEMNTEAFF.

This clonotype has only a few counts. The CDR3 region is CASSISTLATPYNEQFF. CDR3 coding DNA: TGTGCCAGTAGTATTAGCACCCTAGCAACCCCCTACAATGAGCAGTTCTTC. The rearrangement links TRBV19 to TRBJ2-1, with D perhaps matching TRBD2 (5 bases). CDR1 is LNHDA and CDR2 is SQIVND in the germline V gene (reference sequence). The germline V and J ends were trimmed by 3 bases and 2 bases, with 17 bases remaining between them. The CDR3 sequence is 17 residues long.

This clonotype was seen repeatedly, ten times or more. V is TRBV11-2 and J is TRBJ2-2; 14 positions agree with TRBD2. V lost 3 bases, J lost 5 bases, and 14 bases stayed unmatched. The CDR3 loop spans 20 amino acids. Germline-derived CDR1 and CDR2 are SGHAT and FQNNGV. The CDR3 region has the DNA TGTGCCAGCAGCTTGATGGATCCGGGACTAGCGGGAGTAGGGACCGGGGAGCTGTTTTTT. Translation gives CASSLMDPGLAGVGTGELFF.

This chain uses TRBV5-1 with TRBJ2-3, with 9 bases identical to TRBD1. Per germline, CDR1 SGHRS and CDR2 YFSETQ. The CDR3 spans 16 residues. The J segment lost 2 bases and the V segment lost 3 bases, leaving 7 bases of the junction unmatched. CDR3 sequence reads: CASSYVTGGLTDTQYF. For the CDR3, the DNA is TGCGCCAGCAGCTATGTGACAGGGGGACTCACAGATACGCAGTATTTT.

Comments on this clonotype: At one boundary the junction diverges from the germline segment, which might be a read error. This sequence joins TRBV24-1 and TRBJ2-1, with 9 positions matching TRBD2. Germline-derived CDR1 and CDR2 are KGHDR and SFDVKD. CDR3 length: 13 residues. CDR3 sequence: CATSDPISGSLNF. Here the CDR3 DNA reads TGTGCCACCAGTGATCCGATTAGCGGGAGCCTTAACTTC.

The V gene is TRBV28, the J gene TRBJ2-7; D might be TRBD2 (5 bases). Trimming pared 5 bases from V and 0 bases from J, leaving 14 bases between. This CDR3 is built from 15 residues. The germline V gene has CDR1 MDHEN and CDR2 SYDVKM. DNA for the CDR3: TGTGCCAGCAGTCCGAGCGGAGGAAGCTCCTACGAGCAGTACTTC. Translation gives CASSPSGGSSYEQYF.

V usage is TRBV18 and J usage is TRBJ2-1; D is possibly TRBD2 (5 bases). Germline V gene lookup returns CDR1 KGHSH and CDR2 LQKENI. The ends were cut back, 3 bases at V and 9 bases at J, with 12 bases in the middle. The CDR3 runs 13 residues. As DNA, the CDR3 is TGTGCCAGCTCACCGATCGAAGCGGCTGAGCAGTTCTTC. Protein: CASSPIEAAEQFF.

The chain links TRBV20-1 to TRBJ2-5; tentatively, D is TRBD2 (6 bases). V lost 6 bases to trimming and J lost 1 base, with 21 bases between them. The CDR3 totals 16 residues. The germline gives CDR1 DFQATT, CDR2 SNEGSKA (reference sequence). CDR3 sequence reads: CSAHPGDSGPQETQYF. The CDR3 coding sequence is TGCAGTGCGCACCCGGGGGATAGCGGCCCCCAAGAGACCCAGTACTTC.

The chain has TRBV5-5 and TRBJ1-3; possible D gene TRBD1, 6 bases. The V end was cut by 4 bases, the J end by 0 bases, with 11 bases between. CDR1 SGHKS and CDR2 YYEKEE come from the germline V gene (reference sequence). The CDR3 loop spans 15 amino acids. CDR3 residues: CASSRTVYSGNTIYF. The CDR3 coding sequence is TGTGCCAGCAGCCGGACAGTTTACTCTGGAAACACCATATATTTT.

Only one count was recorded for this clonotype. The chain employs TRBV12-3 or TRBV12-4 and TRBJ1-1; the D gene is possibly TRBD1 (5 bases). The CDR3 length is 16 residues. With 3 bases removed from V and 1 base from J, the gap between germline ends came to 15 bases. The CDR3 DNA follows: TGTGCCAGCAGTTTGGGCCCTCCCGGGGGGAACACTGAAGCTTTCTTT. Protein sequence: CASSLGPPGGNTEAFF.

The chain has TRBV21-1 and TRBJ2-5; the table's D call TRBD2 went unverified against the DNA. TRBV21-1 is shown as a pseudogene. This CDR3 is 16 amino acids long. CDR3 residues: CASSIGTSGPRETQYF. The CDR3, as DNA: TGTGCCAGCAGCATAGGGACTAGCGGGCCCAGGGAGACCCAGTACTTC.